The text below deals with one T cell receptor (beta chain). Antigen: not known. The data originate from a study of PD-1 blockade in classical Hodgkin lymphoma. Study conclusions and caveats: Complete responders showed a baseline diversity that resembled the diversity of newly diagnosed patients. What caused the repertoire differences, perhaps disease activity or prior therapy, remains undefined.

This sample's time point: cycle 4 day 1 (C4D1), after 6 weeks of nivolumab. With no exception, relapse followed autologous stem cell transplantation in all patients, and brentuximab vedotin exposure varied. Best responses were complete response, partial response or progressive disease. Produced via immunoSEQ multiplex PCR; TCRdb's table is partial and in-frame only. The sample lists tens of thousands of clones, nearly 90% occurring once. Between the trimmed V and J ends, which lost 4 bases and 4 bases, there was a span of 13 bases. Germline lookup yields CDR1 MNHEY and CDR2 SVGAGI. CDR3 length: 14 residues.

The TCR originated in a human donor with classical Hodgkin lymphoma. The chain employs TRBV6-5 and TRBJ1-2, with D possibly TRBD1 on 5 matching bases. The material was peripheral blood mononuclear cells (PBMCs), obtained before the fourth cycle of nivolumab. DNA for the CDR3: TGTGCCAGCAGTTCTAACCGGGACCGCTATGGCTACACCTTC. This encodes CASSSNRDRYGYTF.